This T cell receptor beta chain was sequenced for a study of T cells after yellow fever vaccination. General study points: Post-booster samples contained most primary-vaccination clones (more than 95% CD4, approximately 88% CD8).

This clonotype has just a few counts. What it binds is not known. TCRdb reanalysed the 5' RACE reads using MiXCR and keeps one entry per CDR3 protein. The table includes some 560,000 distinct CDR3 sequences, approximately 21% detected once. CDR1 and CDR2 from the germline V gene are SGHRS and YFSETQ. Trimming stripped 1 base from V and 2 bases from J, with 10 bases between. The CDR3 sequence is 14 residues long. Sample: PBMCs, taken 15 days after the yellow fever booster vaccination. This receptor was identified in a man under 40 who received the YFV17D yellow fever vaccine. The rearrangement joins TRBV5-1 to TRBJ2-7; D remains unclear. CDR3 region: CASSLQDGPYEQYF. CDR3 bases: TGCGCCAGCAGCTTGCAGGACGGGCCCTACGAGCAGTACTTC.